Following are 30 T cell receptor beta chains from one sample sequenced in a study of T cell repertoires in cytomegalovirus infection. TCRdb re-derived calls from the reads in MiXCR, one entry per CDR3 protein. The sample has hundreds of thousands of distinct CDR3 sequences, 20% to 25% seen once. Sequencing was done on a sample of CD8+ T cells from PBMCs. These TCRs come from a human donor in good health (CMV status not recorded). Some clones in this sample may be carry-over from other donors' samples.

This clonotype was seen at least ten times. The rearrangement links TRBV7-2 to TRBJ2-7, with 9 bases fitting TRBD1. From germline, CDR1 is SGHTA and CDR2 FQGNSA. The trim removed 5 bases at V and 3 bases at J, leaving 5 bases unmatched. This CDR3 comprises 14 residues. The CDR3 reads CASSPGQGYYEQYF. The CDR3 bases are TGTGCCAGCAGCCCCGGACAGGGGTACTACGAGCAGTACTTC.

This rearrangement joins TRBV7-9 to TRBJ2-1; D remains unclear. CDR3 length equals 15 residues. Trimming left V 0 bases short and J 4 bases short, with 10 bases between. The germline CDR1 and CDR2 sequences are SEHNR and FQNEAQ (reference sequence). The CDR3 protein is CASSLAGYTYNEQFF. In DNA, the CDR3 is TGTGCCAGCAGCTTAGCAGGGTATACTTACAATGAGCAGTTCTTC.

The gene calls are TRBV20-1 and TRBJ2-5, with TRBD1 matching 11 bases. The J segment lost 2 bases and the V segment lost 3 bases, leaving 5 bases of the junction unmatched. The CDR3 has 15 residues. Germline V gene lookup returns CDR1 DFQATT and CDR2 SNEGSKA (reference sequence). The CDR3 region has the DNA TGCAGTGCTAGGACTAGGGACAGGGGGCAAGAGACCCAGTACTTC. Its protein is CSARTRDRGQETQYF.

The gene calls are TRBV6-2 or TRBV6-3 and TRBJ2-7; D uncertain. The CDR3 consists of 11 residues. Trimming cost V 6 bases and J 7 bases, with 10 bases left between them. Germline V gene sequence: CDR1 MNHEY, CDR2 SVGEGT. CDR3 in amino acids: CASSQGKEQYV. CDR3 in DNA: TGTGCCAGCAGCCAAGGAAAGGAGCAGTACGTC.

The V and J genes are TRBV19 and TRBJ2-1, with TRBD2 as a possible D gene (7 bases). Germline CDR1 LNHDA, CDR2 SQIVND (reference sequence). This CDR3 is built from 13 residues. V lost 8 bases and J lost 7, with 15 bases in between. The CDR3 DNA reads TGTGCCAGTGGGGGGGCCAGGTCAAATGAGCAGTTCTTC. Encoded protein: CASGGARSNEQFF.

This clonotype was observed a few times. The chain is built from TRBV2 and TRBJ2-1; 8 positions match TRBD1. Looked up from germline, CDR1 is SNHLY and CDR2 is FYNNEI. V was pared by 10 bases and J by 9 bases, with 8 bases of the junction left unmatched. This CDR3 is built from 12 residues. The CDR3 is CAILSGGGEQFF. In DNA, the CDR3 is TGTGCCATACTCTCAGGGGGCGGTGAGCAGTTCTTC. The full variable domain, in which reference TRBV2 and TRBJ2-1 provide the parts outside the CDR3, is EPEVTQTPSHQVTQMGQEVILRCVPISNHLYFYWYRQILGQKVEFLVSFYNNEISEKSEIFDDQFSVERPDGSNFTLKIRSTKLEDSAMYFCAILSGGGEQFFGPGTRLTVL.

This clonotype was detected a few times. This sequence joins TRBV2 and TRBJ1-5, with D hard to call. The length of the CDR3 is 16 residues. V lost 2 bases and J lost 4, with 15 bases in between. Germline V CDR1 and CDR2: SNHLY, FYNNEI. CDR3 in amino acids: CASSERPRPGNQPQHF. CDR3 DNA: TGTGCCAGCAGTGAAAGACCACGGCCGGGGAATCAGCCCCAGCATTTT.

The CDR3 bases are TGTGCCAGCAGTCCATGGTCCTGGGAGGGACTAGCGGGAGGACAGATTTCCTACAATGAGCAGTTCTTC. Encoded protein: CASSPWSWEGLAGGQISYNEQFF. The V and J genes are TRBV28 and TRBJ2-1; 15 bases agree with TRBD2. Germline assignment: CDR1 MDHEN and CDR2 SYDVKM. V shed 5 bases and J 1 base; nucleotides not matched to a gene: 21. The CDR3 consists of 23 residues.

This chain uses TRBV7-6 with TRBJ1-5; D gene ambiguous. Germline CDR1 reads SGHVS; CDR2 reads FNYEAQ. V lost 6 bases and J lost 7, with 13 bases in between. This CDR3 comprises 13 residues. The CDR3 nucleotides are TGTGCCAGCAGTCTGAATAAGGGACAGCCCCAGCATTTT. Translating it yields CASSLNKGQPQHF.

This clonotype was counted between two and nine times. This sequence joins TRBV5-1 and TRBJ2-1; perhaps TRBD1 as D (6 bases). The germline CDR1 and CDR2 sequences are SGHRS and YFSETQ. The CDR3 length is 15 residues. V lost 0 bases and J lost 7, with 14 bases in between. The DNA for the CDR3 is TGCGCCAGCAGCTTGGACGGCGGTAGGGGGAATGAGCAGTTCTTC. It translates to CASSLDGGRGNEQFF.

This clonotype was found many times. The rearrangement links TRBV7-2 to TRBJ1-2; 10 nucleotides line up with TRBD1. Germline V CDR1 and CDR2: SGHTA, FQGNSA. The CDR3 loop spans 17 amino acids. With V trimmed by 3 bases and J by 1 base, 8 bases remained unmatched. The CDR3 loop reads CASSLDRGTGDNYGYTF. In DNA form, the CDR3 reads TGTGCCAGCAGCTTGGACCGAGGGACAGGGGATAACTATGGCTACACCTTC.

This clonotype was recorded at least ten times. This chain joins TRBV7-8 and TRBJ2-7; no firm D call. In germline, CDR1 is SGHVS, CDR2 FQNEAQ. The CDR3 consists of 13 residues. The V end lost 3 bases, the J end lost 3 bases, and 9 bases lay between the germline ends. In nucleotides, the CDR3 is TGTGCCAGCAGCTTGGACGGAAACTACGAGCAGTACGTC. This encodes CASSLDGNYEQYV.

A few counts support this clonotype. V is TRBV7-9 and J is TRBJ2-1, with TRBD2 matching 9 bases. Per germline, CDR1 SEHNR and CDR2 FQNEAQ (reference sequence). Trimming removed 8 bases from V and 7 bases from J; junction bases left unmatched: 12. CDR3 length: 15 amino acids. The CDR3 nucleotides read TGTGCCAGCCTTACCCCGGGACTAGCAAGGAATGAGCAGTTCTTC. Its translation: CASLTPGLARNEQFF.

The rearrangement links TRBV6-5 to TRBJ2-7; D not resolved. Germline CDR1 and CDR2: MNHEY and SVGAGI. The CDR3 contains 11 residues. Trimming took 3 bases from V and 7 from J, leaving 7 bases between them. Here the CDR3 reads CASSYNLEQYF. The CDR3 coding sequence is TGTGCCAGCAGTTATAATTTAGAGCAGTACTTC.

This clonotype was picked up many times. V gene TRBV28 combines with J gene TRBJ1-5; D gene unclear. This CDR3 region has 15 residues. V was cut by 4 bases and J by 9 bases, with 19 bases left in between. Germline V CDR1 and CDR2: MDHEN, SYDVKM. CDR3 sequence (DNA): TGTGCCAGCAGTTCTACCCGACAAGCCTTGCCGCCCCAGCATTTT. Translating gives CASSSTRQALPPQHF.

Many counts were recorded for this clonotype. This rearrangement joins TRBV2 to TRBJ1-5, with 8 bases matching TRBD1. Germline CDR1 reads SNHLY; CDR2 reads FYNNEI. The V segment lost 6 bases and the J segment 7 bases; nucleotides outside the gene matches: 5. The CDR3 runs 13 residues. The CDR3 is CASRDRERQPQHF. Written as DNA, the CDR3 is TGTGCCAGCAGGGACAGGGAGAGGCAGCCCCAGCATTTT.

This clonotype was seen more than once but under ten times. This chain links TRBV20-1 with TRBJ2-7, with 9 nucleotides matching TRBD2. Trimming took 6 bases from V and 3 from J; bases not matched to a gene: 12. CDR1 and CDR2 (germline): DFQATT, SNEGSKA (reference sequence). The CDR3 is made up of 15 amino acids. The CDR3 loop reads CSAALERGDYYEQYF. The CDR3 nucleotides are TGCAGTGCCGCCCTAGAGCGGGGGGACTACTACGAGCAGTACTTC.

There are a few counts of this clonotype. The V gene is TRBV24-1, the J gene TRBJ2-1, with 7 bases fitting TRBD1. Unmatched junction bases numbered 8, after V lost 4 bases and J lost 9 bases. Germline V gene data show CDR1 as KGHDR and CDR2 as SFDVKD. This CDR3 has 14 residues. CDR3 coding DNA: TGTGCCACCAGTGACACTACAGGGGTTCCTGAGCAGTTCTTC. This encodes CATSDTTGVPEQFF.

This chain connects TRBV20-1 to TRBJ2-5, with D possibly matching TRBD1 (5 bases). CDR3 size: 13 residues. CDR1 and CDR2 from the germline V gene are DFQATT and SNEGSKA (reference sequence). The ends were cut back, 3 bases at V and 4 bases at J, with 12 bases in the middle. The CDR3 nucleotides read TGCAGTGCTAGGCAGAACAGGAGAGAGACCCAGTACTTC. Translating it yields CSARQNRRETQYF.

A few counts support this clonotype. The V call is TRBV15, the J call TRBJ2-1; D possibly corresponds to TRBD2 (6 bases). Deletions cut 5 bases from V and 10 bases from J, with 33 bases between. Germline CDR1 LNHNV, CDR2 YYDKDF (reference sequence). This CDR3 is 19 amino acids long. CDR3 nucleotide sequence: TGTGCCACCAGCCGGGGACTGATCCATCCAAGATCTCCCCAGGGAGAGCAGTTCTTC. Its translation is CATSRGLIHPRSPQGEQFF.

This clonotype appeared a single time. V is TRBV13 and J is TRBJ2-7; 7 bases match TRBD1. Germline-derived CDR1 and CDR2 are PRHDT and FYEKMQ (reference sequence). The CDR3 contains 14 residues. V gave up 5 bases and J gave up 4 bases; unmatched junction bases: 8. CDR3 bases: TGTGCCAGCAGCCGCGACAGGGCTCTATACGAGCAGTACTTC. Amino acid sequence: CASSRDRALYEQYF.

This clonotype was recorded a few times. CDR3 in DNA: TGCGCCAGCAGCTTTGAGGGTGTCAACACCGGGGAGCTGTTTTTT. Translation gives CASSFEGVNTGELFF. The V and J genes are TRBV5-1 and TRBJ2-2; TRBD2 is a possible D gene (5 bases). V lost 2 bases and J 2 bases, leaving 10 bases between the germline ends. Germline CDR1 is SGHRS and CDR2 is YFSETQ. The CDR3 extends over 15 amino acids.

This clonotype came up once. The CDR3 is CASSYLSRGHDYGYTF. In nucleotides, the CDR3 is TGTGCCAGCAGCTACCTGTCAAGGGGGCATGACTATGGCTACACCTTC. The chain is built from TRBV7-9 and TRBJ1-2; 7 bases align to TRBD1. Germline assignment: CDR1 SEHNR and CDR2 FQNEAQ (reference sequence). CDR3 length: 16 residues. V shed 4 bases, J shed 3 bases, and the junction held 11 bases outside the gene matches.

The CDR3 coding sequence is TGTGCCAGCAGGGCGGCAACAGGGGGCCATGGCTACACCTTC. It yields the protein CASRAATGGHGYTF. The chain links TRBV28 to TRBJ1-2; 9 bases agree with TRBD1. This CDR3 is built from 14 residues. Per the germline V gene, CDR1 is MDHEN and CDR2 is SYDVKM. With 6 bases clipped from V and 6 bases from J, the junction kept 8 bases outside the gene matches.

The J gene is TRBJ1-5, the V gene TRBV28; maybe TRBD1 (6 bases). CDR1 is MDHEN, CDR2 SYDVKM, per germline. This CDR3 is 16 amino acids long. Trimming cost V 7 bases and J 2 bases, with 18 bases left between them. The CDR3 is CASTSFKGVGNQPQHF. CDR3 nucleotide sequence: TGTGCCAGCACTTCCTTTAAGGGGGTTGGCAATCAGCCCCAGCATTTT.

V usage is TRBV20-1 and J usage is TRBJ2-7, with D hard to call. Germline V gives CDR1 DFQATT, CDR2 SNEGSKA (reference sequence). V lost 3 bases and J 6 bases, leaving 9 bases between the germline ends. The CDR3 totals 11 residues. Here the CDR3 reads CSARDEVEQYF. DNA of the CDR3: TGCAGTGCTAGGGATGAGGTCGAGCAGTACTTC.

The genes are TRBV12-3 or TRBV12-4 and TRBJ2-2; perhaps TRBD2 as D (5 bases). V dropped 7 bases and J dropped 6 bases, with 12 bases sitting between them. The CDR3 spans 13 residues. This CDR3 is CASTGGVSGELFF. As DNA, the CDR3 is TGTGCCAGCACAGGAGGTGTTTCCGGGGAGCTGTTTTTT.

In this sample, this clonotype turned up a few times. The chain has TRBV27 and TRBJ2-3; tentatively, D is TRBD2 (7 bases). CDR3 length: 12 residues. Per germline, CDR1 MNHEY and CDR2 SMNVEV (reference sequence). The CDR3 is CTGGPSSDTQYF. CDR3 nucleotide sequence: TGTACCGGGGGGCCGAGTTCAGATACGCAGTATTTT.

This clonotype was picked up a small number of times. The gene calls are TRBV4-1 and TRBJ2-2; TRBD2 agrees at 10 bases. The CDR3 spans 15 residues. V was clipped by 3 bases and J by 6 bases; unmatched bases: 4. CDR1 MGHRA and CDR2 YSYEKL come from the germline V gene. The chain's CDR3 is CASSHSGGASGELFF. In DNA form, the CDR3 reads TGCGCCAGCAGCCACAGCGGGGGGGCATCCGGGGAGCTGTTTTTT.

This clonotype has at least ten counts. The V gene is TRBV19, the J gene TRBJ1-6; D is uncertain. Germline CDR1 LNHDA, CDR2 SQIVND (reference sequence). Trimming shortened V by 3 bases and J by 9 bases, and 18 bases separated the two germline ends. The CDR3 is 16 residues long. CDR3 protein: CASSMRASFSVSPLHF. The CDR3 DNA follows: TGTGCCAGTAGTATGCGGGCCTCATTTTCGGTTTCACCCCTCCACTTT.